This T cell receptor beta chain appears in the sequencing data of a study of blood T cell repertoires in COVID-19. The overall study: Specimens from acute and convalescent COVID-19 originated in the United States, Italy and Spain. T cells, B-cell-depleted T cells, or PBMCs supplied cDNA or gDNA.

Original data processing: Estimation of nucleated cell counts relied on the amplification of reference gene primers. Some clones are missing from TCRdb's copy, which holds only in-frame ones; the method was immunoSEQ multiplex PCR. That table supplies the V and J calls and clone size; D and trimming were determined from the DNA. This table holds about 120,000 clones, 80% to 90% found once. The TCR was taken from a man between 65 and 79 years old with active or convalescent COVID-19. Sequenced input: peripheral blood.

In nucleotides, the CDR3 is TGTGCCAGCAGCCCGGCCGGGGCCTACAATGAGCAGTTCTTC. Its translation: CASSPAGAYNEQFF. V and J are TRBV7-3 and TRBJ2-1; D is possibly TRBD2 (5 bases). The germline V gene has CDR1 SGHTA and CDR2 FQGTGA. This CDR3 has 14 amino acids. Trimming stripped 5 bases from V and 2 bases from J, with 10 bases between. Complete variable domain (other parts from reference TRBV7-3 and TRBJ2-1): GAGVSQTPSNKVTEKGKYVELRCDPISGHTALYWYRQSLGQGPEFLIYFQGTGAADDSGLPNDRFFAVRPEGSVSTLKIQRTERGDSAVYLCASSPAGAYNEQFFGPGTRLTVL.